Listed below are T cell receptor beta chains from one sample, sequenced in a study of T cells in Graves' hyperthyroidism and ophthalmopathy. TCRdb reanalysed the multiplex PCR reads using MiXCR and keeps one entry per CDR3 protein. This table holds about 720,000 distinct CDR3 sequences, roughly 15% found once. Specimen: blood. The receptors stem from a young man with Graves' hyperthyroidism. Both conserved end residues are part of each CDR3. The D gene is left open where the match is weak. Expanded clones get a size class; other rows say once, few or many, or leave the size out.

CDR3 length,D gene,J gene,V gene,clone size,CDR3 protein,CDR3 DNA
16,.,TRBJ1-1,TRBV5-6,.,CASSSLTGAVNTEAFF,TGTGCCAGCAGCTCGTTGACGGGCGCAGTGAACACTGAAGCTTTCTTT
18,TRBD2,TRBJ2-1,TRBV19,.,CASSMGQGLAGGYNEQFF,TGTGCCAGTAGTATGGGACAGGGACTAGCGGGTGGTTACAATGAGCAGTTCTTC
15,.,TRBJ2-7,TRBV30,few,CAWKQFETAAYEQYF,TGTGCCTGGAAGCAGTTCGAGACGGCAGCCTACGAGCAGTACTTC
12,.,TRBJ1-1,TRBV30,many,CAWSFGNTEAFF,TGTGCCTGGAGTTTTGGTAACACTGAAGCTTTCTTT
14,.,TRBJ2-1,TRBV4-3,.,CASSQVGTANEQFF,TGCGCCAGCAGCCAAGTAGGCACTGCCAATGAGCAGTTCTTC
14,.,TRBJ2-2,TRBV7-7,.,CASSLSRVGGELFF,TGTGCCAGCAGCTTATCCAGGGTTGGCGGGGAGCTGTTTTTT
14,.,TRBJ2-5,TRBV2,many,CASSESTSWETQYF,TGTGCCAGCAGTGAAAGTACTTCTTGGGAGACCCAGTACTTC
14,TRBD2,TRBJ2-1,TRBV5-1,few,CASSSGLAINEQFF,TGCGCCAGCAGCTCAGGACTAGCTATCAATGAGCAGTTCTTC
13,.,TRBJ1-1,TRBV20-1,.,CSARVPVKTEAFF,TGCAGTGCTAGGGTTCCAGTGAAAACTGAAGCTTTCTTT
14,.,TRBJ2-1,TRBV7-6,.,CASSLGPQYNEQFF,TGTGCCAGCAGCTTGGGGCCGCAGTACAATGAGCAGTTCTTC
15,TRBD1,TRBJ2-7,TRBV13,.,CASSPLGQGDYEQYF,TGTGCCAGCAGCCCCCTTGGACAGGGAGACTACGAGCAGTACTTC
13,.,TRBJ2-7,TRBV12-3/TRBV12-4,many,CASSFSRVYEQYF,TGTGCCAGCAGTTTCAGTAGAGTTTACGAGCAGTACTTC
14,.,TRBJ2-5,TRBV28,many,CASSYERTEETQYF,TGTGCCAGCAGCTATGAACGGACGGAAGAGACCCAGTACTTC
15,.,TRBJ2-3,TRBV6-5,few,CASSYYKISTDTQYF,TGTGCCAGCAGTTACTACAAGATAAGCACAGATACGCAGTATTTT
17,.,TRBJ2-1,TRBV5-6,.,CASSVLTGSSSYNEQFF,TGTGCCAGCAGCGTGCTGACAGGATCGAGCTCCTACAATGAGCAGTTCTTC
14,TRBD2,TRBJ2-1,TRBV30,few,CAWRPRLAPHEQFF,TGTGCCTGGAGGCCCAGACTAGCTCCCCATGAGCAGTTCTTC
17,TRBD2,TRBJ2-3,TRBV7-9,.,CASSNPGTIKDTDTQYF,TGTGCCAGCAGCAACCCCGGGACTATCAAGGACACAGATACGCAGTATTTT
15,.,TRBJ2-7,TRBV28,.,CASSFGERSRYGQYF,TGTGCCAGCAGTTTTGGGGAGAGGTCGCGGTACGGGCAGTACTTC
19,TRBD2,TRBJ2-3,TRBV7-9,many,CASSLWWASGSSGTDTQYF,TGTGCCAGCAGCTTATGGTGGGCTAGCGGGAGTAGTGGCACAGATACGCAGTATTTT
15,TRBD2,TRBJ2-1,TRBV9,.,CASSGRGGTINEQFF,TGTGCCAGCAGCGGCCGGGGGGGGACTATCAATGAGCAGTTCTTC
14,.,TRBJ2-3,TRBV19,few,CASSIEAGWDTQYF,TGTGCCAGTAGTATAGAGGCGGGATGGGATACGCAGTATTTT
15,.,TRBJ1-2,TRBV10-3,few,CAISRNRDGNYGYTF,TGTGCCATCAGCCGTAACCGGGACGGTAACTATGGCTACACCTTC
15,TRBD2,TRBJ2-1,TRBV10-3,few,CAITVGGSSYNEQFF,TGTGCCATCACAGTGGGCGGGAGCTCCTACAATGAGCAGTTCTTC
15,.,TRBJ1-2,TRBV12-3/TRBV12-4,many,CASSLRGARGYGYTF,TGTGCCAGCAGTTTGAGGGGGGCCCGGGGCTATGGCTACACCTTC
13,TRBD1,TRBJ1-2,TRBV20-1,few,CSANRDRGPGYTF,TGCAGTGCGAACCGGGACAGGGGGCCTGGCTACACCTTC
14,.,TRBJ1-3,TRBV28,few,CASSLGTGGNTIYF,TGTGCCAGCAGTTTAGGAACAGGTGGAAACACCATATATTTT
13,.,TRBJ2-7,TRBV29-1,.,CSVEGGRENEQYF,TGCAGCGTTGAAGGAGGCAGGGAGAACGAGCAGTACTTC
14,TRBD1,TRBJ2-5,TRBV18,many,CASSRGPATETQYF,TGTGCCAGCTCTAGGGGGCCGGCAACGGAGACCCAGTACTTC
16,TRBD1,TRBJ2-7,TRBV7-8,many,CASSLAGTVTSYEQYF,TGTGCCAGCAGCTTAGCAGGGACAGTAACATCCTACGAGCAGTACTTC
13,.,TRBJ1-1,TRBV7-3,few,CASSLDQNTEAFF,TGTGCCAGCAGCTTAGACCAAAACACTGAAGCTTTCTTT
15,.,TRBJ2-7,TRBV6-1,.,CASSGMIWGSYEQYF,TGTGCCAGCAGTGGGATGATATGGGGCTCCTACGAGCAGTACTTC
16,.,TRBJ1-2,TRBV4-1,.,CASSQEGQGSRYGYTF,TGCGCCAGCAGCCAAGAAGGCCAGGGGTCTAGGTATGGCTACACCTTC
14,.,TRBJ2-1,TRBV11-3,many,CASSSQFLLGEQFF,TGTGCCAGCAGCTCCCAATTCTTACTGGGTGAGCAGTTCTTC
14,TRBD1,TRBJ2-7,TRBV5-1,few,CASSFGQGVNEQYF,TGCGCCAGCAGCTTTGGACAGGGGGTTAACGAGCAGTACTTC
15,TRBD1,TRBJ2-1,TRBV20-1,medium-sized,CSASDPGQGYNEQFF,TGCAGTGCTAGCGATCCGGGACAGGGTTACAATGAGCAGTTCTTC
13,.,TRBJ1-1,TRBV11-3,many,CASSSTQNTEAFF,TGTGCCAGCAGCTCTACTCAGAACACTGAAGCTTTCTTT
14,.,TRBJ2-5,TRBV3-1,many,CASSQGRQFSLQYF,TGTGCCAGCAGCCAAGGGCGACAGTTTTCCCTCCAGTACTTC
17,TRBD1,TRBJ2-7,TRBV27,few,CASRPWGETGDNYEQYF,TGTGCCAGCAGGCCTTGGGGCGAGACAGGGGACAACTACGAGCAGTACTTC
17,TRBD2,TRBJ2-1,TRBV4-1,few,CASSQGAGTRVYNEQFF,TGCGCCAGCAGCCAAGGGGCCGGGACTAGAGTCTACAATGAGCAGTTCTTC